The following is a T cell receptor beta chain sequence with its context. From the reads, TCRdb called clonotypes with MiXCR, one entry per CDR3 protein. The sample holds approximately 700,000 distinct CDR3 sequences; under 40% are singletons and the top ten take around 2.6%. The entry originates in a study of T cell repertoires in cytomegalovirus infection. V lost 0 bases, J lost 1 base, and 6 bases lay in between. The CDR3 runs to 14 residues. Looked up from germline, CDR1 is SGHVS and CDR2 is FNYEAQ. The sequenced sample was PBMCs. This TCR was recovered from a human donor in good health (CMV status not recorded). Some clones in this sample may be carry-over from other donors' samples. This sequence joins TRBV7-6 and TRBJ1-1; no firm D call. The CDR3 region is CASSLARWNTEAFF. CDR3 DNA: TGTGCCAGCAGCTTAGCAAGGTGGAACACTGAAGCTTTCTTT.